Following are 19 T cell receptor beta chains from one sample sequenced in a study of cytomegalovirus exposure and HLA in healthy donors. 13 Jbeta primers and 60 Vbeta primers were used for the PCR. The protocol was immunoSEQ multiplex PCR, while the TCRdb copy is restricted to in-frame clones and leaves out a portion. The table lists around 140,000 clones, roughly 80% of them singletons, with approximately 2.9% in the top ten. Sample: PBMCs. All receptors derive from a woman aged 25-40 years in good health and CMV-seronegative.

The J gene is TRBJ2-2, the V gene TRBV7-9, with 10 bases that match TRBD1. CDR3 length: 15 residues. Germline V gives CDR1 SEHNR, CDR2 FQNEAQ (reference sequence). V lost 5 bases, J lost 7 bases, and 7 bases stayed unmatched. CDR3 sequence: CASSPGQGRNGELFF. CDR3 sequence (DNA): TGTGCCAGCAGCCCGGGACAGGGGAGGAACGGGGAGCTGTTTTTT.

Notes on this clone: The same CDR3 arises from other DNA sequences in this sample as well. The chain links TRBV30 to TRBJ2-7, with TRBD1 matching over 7 bases. Trimming took 1 base from V and 3 from J; bases not matched to a gene: 0. This CDR3 is 12 amino acids long. Germline values: CDR1 GTSNPN, CDR2 SVGIG (reference sequence). As DNA, the CDR3 is TGTGCCTGGAGTGGACAGGGCTACGAGCAGTACTTC. Translation: CAWSGQGYEQYF.

The chain has TRBV5-1 and TRBJ2-7; a possible D gene is TRBD1 (6 bases). V lost 4 bases to trimming and J lost 5 bases, with 13 bases between them. Germline-derived CDR1 and CDR2 are SGHRS and YFSETQ. The CDR3 is 13 residues long. The CDR3 is CASSPQGRHEQYF. The CDR3 nucleotides read TGCGCCAGCAGCCCACAGGGCCGCCACGAGCAGTACTTC.

This clone was seen just once. This chain uses TRBV28 with TRBJ2-5, with D possibly being TRBD2 (8 bases). The J call may be wrong; the DNA end is better matched by TRBJ2-7. The CDR3 length is 16 residues. Germline V lookup: CDR1 MDHEN, CDR2 SYDVKM. The CDR3 nucleotides read TGTGCCAGCAGGTCCTACGGGAGGGGGCGAAGGCTCGAGCAGTACTTC. This sequence encodes CASRSYGRGRRLEQYF.

This clone has more than one count but fewer than ten. This rearrangement joins TRBV27 to TRBJ2-7; 7 bases match TRBD2. The germline V gene encodes CDR1 MNHEY and CDR2 SMNVEV (reference sequence). Trimming cost V 5 bases and J 1 base; bases outside gene matches: 17. The CDR3 is 18 amino acids. Here the CDR3 reads CASSPPPRASGSSYEQYF. CDR3 DNA: TGTGCCAGCAGTCCTCCGCCCCGGGCTAGCGGTTCGTCCTACGAGCAGTACTTC.

The rearrangement links TRBV28 to TRBJ2-7, with TRBD2 identical over 10 bases. The CDR3 runs 15 residues. Trimming took 1 base from V and 4 from J; bases not matched to a gene: 4. The germline V gene encodes CDR1 MDHEN and CDR2 SYDVKM. CDR3 nucleotides: TGTGCCAGCAGTTTATTGTCTAGCGGGAGTTACGAGCAGTACTTC. Translated: CASSLLSSGSYEQYF.

This clone has only a few counts. V gene TRBV15 combines with J gene TRBJ2-3; the D gene is possibly TRBD1 (6 bases). The V and J ends lost 8 bases and 5 bases respectively, with 11 bases between them. This CDR3 has 12 amino acids. Looked up from germline, CDR1 is LNHNV and CDR2 is YYDKDF (reference sequence). Here the CDR3 reads CATAWGQDTQYF. CDR3 nucleotides: TGTGCCACCGCGTGGGGGCAAGATACGCAGTATTTT.

This chain uses TRBV5-4 with TRBJ2-7, with TRBD1 identical over 7 bases. This CDR3 is 15 amino acids long. Germline V gives CDR1 SGHNT, CDR2 YYREEE (reference sequence). Trimming at V came to 4 bases and at J to 3 bases, leaving 10 bases not matched to a gene. For the CDR3, the DNA is TGTGCCAGCAGCCCACCGGGACAGACACTCTACGAGCAGTACTTC. Translating gives CASSPPGQTLYEQYF. Full variable domain (missing parts from reference TRBV5-4 and TRBJ2-7): ETGVTQSPTHLIKTRGQQVTLRCSSQSGHNTVSWYQQALGQGPQFIFQYYREEENGRGNFPPRFSGLQFPNYSSELNVNALELDDSALYLCASSPPGQTLYEQYFGPGTRLTVT.

The rearrangement joins TRBV7-9 to TRBJ2-1; D perhaps matches TRBD1 (5 bases). Germline V CDR1 and CDR2: SEHNR, FQNEAQ (reference sequence). Trimming removed 0 bases from V and 9 bases from J, with 6 bases in between. The CDR3 loop spans 12 amino acids. In DNA form, the CDR3 reads TGTGCCAGCAGCTTAGCAGGGGTTGAGCAGTTCTTC. Its translation: CASSLAGVEQFF.

The genes are TRBV5-1 and TRBJ1-1, with a tentative D call TRBD1 (6 bases). Germline V lookup: CDR1 SGHRS, CDR2 YFSETQ. Trimming stripped 3 bases from V and 4 bases from J, with 13 bases between. The length of the CDR3 is 14 residues. DNA of the CDR3: TGCGCCAGCAGCTCACAGGGTGGTGGCACTGAAGCTTTCTTT. This encodes CASSSQGGGTEAFF. The full variable domain, its missing parts supplied by reference TRBV5-1 and TRBJ1-1, is KAGVTQTPRYLIKTRGQQVTLSCSPISGHRSVSWYQQTPGQGLQFLFEYFSETQRNKGNFPGRFSGRQFSNSRSEMNVSTLELGDSALYLCASSSQGGGTEAFFGQGTRLTVV.

The CDR3, as DNA: TGTGCCAGCGAAGGACAGGGGTATGGCTACACCTTC. It codes for CASEGQGYGYTF. This chain joins TRBV2 and TRBJ1-2; 9 bases match TRBD1. The CDR3 spans 12 residues. With 8 bases clipped from V and 5 bases from J, the junction kept 3 bases outside the gene matches. CDR1 and CDR2 from the germline V gene are SNHLY and FYNNEI. Using reference TRBV2 and TRBJ1-2 for the parts outside the CDR3, the full variable domain is EPEVTQTPSHQVTQMGQEVILRCVPISNHLYFYWYRQILGQKVEFLVSFYNNEISEKSEIFDDQFSVERPDGSNFTLKIRSTKLEDSAMYFCASEGQGYGYTFGSGTRLTVV.

V is TRBV7-3 and J is TRBJ2-3; 15 bases map to TRBD2. CDR1 and CDR2 (germline): SGHTA, FQGTGA. Trimming removed 6 bases from V and 0 bases from J; junction bases left unmatched: 7. This CDR3 comprises 18 residues. The CDR3 reads CASSRTSGRAASTDTQYF. CDR3 DNA: TGTGCCAGCAGTCGGACTAGCGGGAGGGCGGCCAGCACAGATACGCAGTATTTT.

This clone was seen more than once but under ten times. V is TRBV6-1 and J is TRBJ1-1; 7 positions agree with TRBD1. Trimming cost V 4 bases and J 0 bases; bases outside gene matches: 5. Germline V lookup: CDR1 MNHNS, CDR2 SASEGT. This CDR3 comprises 15 residues. The CDR3 DNA sequence: TGTGCCAGCAGTGTCGGACAGGCCATGAACACTGAAGCTTTCTTT. It yields the protein CASSVGQAMNTEAFF.

The rearrangement joins TRBV30 to TRBJ1-1; D remains unclear. This CDR3 region has 11 residues. Deletions cut 2 bases from V and 2 bases from J, with 3 bases between. Germline CDR1 GTSNPN, CDR2 SVGIG (reference sequence). The CDR3 reads CAWSRNTEAFF. DNA for the CDR3: TGTGCCTGGAGTCGTAACACTGAAGCTTTCTTT. The whole variable domain, remainder taken from reference TRBV30 and TRBJ1-1, is SQTIHQWPATLVQPVGSPLSLECTVEGTSNPNLYWYRQAAGRGLQLLFYSVGIGQISSEVPQNLSASRPQDRQFILSSKKLLLSDSGFYLCAWSRNTEAFFGQGTRLTVV.

The V and J genes are TRBV18 and TRBJ1-4; 7 bases agree with TRBD1. Trimming took 4 bases from V and 0 from J; bases not matched to a gene: 5. Germline CDR1 reads KGHSH; CDR2 reads LQKENI. CDR3 length: 16 amino acids. The CDR3 coding sequence is TGTGCCAGCTCACGACCCACAGGGGCAACTAATGAAAAACTGTTTTTT. Its translation: CASSRPTGATNEKLFF.

The chain carries TRBV7-2 and TRBJ2-7; D is perhaps TRBD2 (5 bases). Germline CDR1 is SGHTA and CDR2 is FQGNSA. The V end lost 1 base, the J end lost 3 bases, and 10 bases lay between the germline ends. This CDR3 has 14 residues. For the CDR3, the DNA is TGTGCCAGCAGCTTAGTAGACACTAGCTACGAGCAGTACTTC. Protein sequence: CASSLVDTSYEQYF.

V is TRBV25-1 and J is TRBJ2-2, with TRBD1 identical over 7 bases. This CDR3 contains 16 residues. CDR1 is MGHDK and CDR2 is SYGVNS in the germline V gene. V lost 5 bases to trimming and J lost 1 base; unmatched junction nucleotides: 7. CDR3 sequence (DNA): TGTGCCAGCAGTTTATCCGGGACAGTGAACACCGGGGAGCTGTTTTTT. It encodes CASSLSGTVNTGELFF.

The chain employs TRBV7-3 and TRBJ2-3; tentative D call: TRBD1 (5 bases). The V gene's germline CDR1 is SGHTA and CDR2 FQGTGA. With 5 bases removed from V and 5 bases from J, the gap between germline ends came to 11 bases. The CDR3 consists of 13 residues. The CDR3 reads CASSPVRGDTQYF. The DNA of the CDR3 is TGTGCCAGCAGCCCCGTAAGGGGAGATACGCAGTATTTT.

This rearrangement joins TRBV30 to TRBJ2-3; D call uncertain. Trimming took 1 base from V and 5 from J, leaving 7 bases between them. The germline V gene encodes CDR1 GTSNPN and CDR2 SVGIG (reference sequence). The CDR3 is 12 residues long. CDR3 region: CAWSAQLDTQYF. The DNA of the CDR3 is TGTGCCTGGAGTGCCCAATTAGATACGCAGTATTTT.